Each of the 9 T cell receptor beta chains below was sequenced from the same sample in a study of T cells in Graves' hyperthyroidism and ophthalmopathy. TCR beta CDR3 sequences were amplified from RNA transcripts. RT-PCR in the first round (using the HTBI primer set) targeted the TCR CDR3. TCRdb re-called the multiplex PCR reads with MiXCR, one entry per CDR3 protein. The sample lists about 210,000 distinct CDR3 sequences, about a sixth seen once, with roughly 44% in the top ten. Sequencing was performed on blood. Source of these receptors: a man aged 35-49 years with Graves' hyperthyroidism.

The chain joins TRBV7-2 to TRBJ2-7; maybe TRBD2 (6 bases). Germline lookup yields CDR1 SGHTA and CDR2 FQGNSA. The CDR3 has 15 residues. V was clipped by 2 bases and J by 3 bases, with 14 bases between them. This CDR3 reads CASSLPVGTYYEQYF. The CDR3 DNA reads as TGTGCCAGCAGCTTACCGGTGGGGACTTACTACGAGCAGTACTTC.

The sample holds many counts of this clonotype. The V gene is TRBV6-2 or TRBV6-3, the J gene TRBJ1-5; D is ambiguous. V lost 4 bases, J lost 3 bases, and 13 bases lay in between. This CDR3 is 15 amino acids long. Germline V gene data show CDR1 as MNHEY and CDR2 as SVGEGT. As DNA, the CDR3 is TGTGCCAGCAGTTGGGATGGCCTCATCAATCAGCCCCAGCATTTT. Its protein product is CASSWDGLINQPQHF.

This chain links TRBV6-1 with TRBJ2-1, with 12 bases fitting TRBD2. This CDR3 has 16 amino acids. CDR1 MNHNS and CDR2 SASEGT come from the germline V gene. The J segment lost 4 bases and the V segment lost 2 bases, leaving 3 bases of the junction unmatched. CDR3 sequence: CASSERTSGDYNEQFF. CDR3 nucleotides: TGTGCCAGCAGTGAACGGACTAGCGGGGATTACAATGAGCAGTTCTTC.

This clonotype was counted a few times. At one of its ends the junction is not consistent with the germline gene, which may arise from a read error. CDR3 in DNA: TGTGCCAGCAGTTTAGCGGGGCAGTACCAAGAGACCCGGTACTTC. Translation: CASSLAGQYQETRYF. J is TRBJ2-5 and V is TRBV28, with D possibly being TRBD2 (6 bases). This CDR3 contains 15 residues. Per germline, CDR1 MDHEN and CDR2 SYDVKM. Full variable domain (remainder filled in from reference TRBV28 and TRBJ2-5): DVKVTQSSRYLVKRTGEKVFLECVQDMDHENMFWYRQDPGLGLRLIYFSYDVKMKEKGDIPEGYSVSREKKERFSLILESASTNQTSMYLCASSLAGQYQETRYFGPGTRLLVL.

The rearrangement uses TRBV28 and TRBJ2-4, with D perhaps TRBD1 (6 bases). The CDR3 consists of 15 residues. Deletions cut 1 base from V and 8 bases from J, with 15 bases between. Germline V CDR1 and CDR2: MDHEN, SYDVKM. In DNA, the CDR3 is TGTGCCAGCAGTTTATCCGGACAGCCCCGGCACATTCAGTACTTC. It translates to CASSLSGQPRHIQYF.

The chain joins TRBV7-9 to TRBJ1-5; D remains ambiguous. V was shortened by 5 bases and J by 6 bases, with 11 bases between the two germline ends. Per the germline V gene, CDR1 is SEHNR and CDR2 is FQNEAQ (reference sequence). CDR3 length equals 13 residues. The CDR3 DNA sequence: TGTGCCAGCAGCCCCCGCGTAGGTCAGCCCCAGCATTTT. This sequence encodes CASSPRVGQPQHF.

This clonotype was recorded at least ten times. The chain carries TRBV6-6 and TRBJ2-7; 9 nucleotides match TRBD1. Germline CDR1 and CDR2: MNHNY and SVGAGI (reference sequence). With V trimmed by 2 bases and J by 7 bases, 6 bases remained unmatched. This CDR3 comprises 14 residues. This chain's CDR3 is CASSYRDRAWEQYF. CDR3 coding DNA: TGTGCCAGCAGTTACCGGGACAGGGCGTGGGAGCAGTACTTC.

There are many counts of this clonotype. The chain uses TRBV20-1 and TRBJ1-2, with unresolved D. There are 14 residues in the CDR3. In germline, CDR1 is DFQATT, CDR2 SNEGSKA (reference sequence). Trimming took off 3 bases at V and 4 bases at J, with 15 bases between the two ends. The CDR3 reads CSASEDRLSYGYTF. DNA for the CDR3: TGCAGTGCTAGCGAGGACCGCCTATCCTATGGCTACACCTTC.

V is TRBV7-2 and J is TRBJ1-3, with D perhaps TRBD1 (6 bases). V lost 0 bases and J lost 3, with 12 bases in between. The germline V gene encodes CDR1 SGHTA and CDR2 FQGNSA. The CDR3 covers 16 residues. CDR3 protein: CASSLASGAFGNTIYF. The CDR3 nucleotides read TGTGCCAGCAGCTTAGCGTCGGGGGCGTTTGGAAACACCATATATTTT. The full variable domain, with the rest looked up from reference TRBV7-2 and TRBJ1-3, is GAGVSQSPSNKVTEKGKDVELRCDPISGHTALYWYRQSLGQGLEFLIYFQGNSAPDKSGLPSDRFSAERTGGSVSTLTIQRTQQEDSAVYLCASSLASGAFGNTIYFGEGSWLTVV.